The rows below give T cell receptor beta chains drawn from one sample of a study of regulatory T cells in long-lasting Graves disease. TCRdb re-derived calls from the multiplex PCR reads in MiXCR, one entry per CDR3 protein. Counted here are around 500,000 distinct CDR3 sequences, roughly 14% occurring once; the ten biggest clones make up roughly a tenth. The data were also submitted as part of a second study, on T cells in Graves' hyperthyroidism and ophthalmopathy.

The sequencing used peripheral blood mononuclear cells (PBMCs), collected at new diagnosis, from a patient treated with antithyroid drugs. These TCRs come from a man aged 30 to 39 with Graves disease. The CDR3 runs from the conserved cysteine through the conserved F or W. Each record gives: V gene, clone size, D gene, J gene, CDR3 protein, CDR3 DNA. The D gene is left open where the match is weak. Not every row has a clone size; where given, it reads once, few, many or a size class.

TRBV7-6	few	.	TRBJ2-7	CASSLAGVGYF	TGTGCCAGCAGCTTAGCAGGGGTTGGGTACTTC
TRBV11-2	many	.	TRBJ2-5	CASSLGGVRGETQYF	TGTGCCAGCAGCCTAGGCGGGGTCCGGGGGGAGACCCAGTACTTC
TRBV5-6	many	.	TRBJ2-7	CASSLLTAHEQYF	TGTGCCAGCAGCTTGCTGACGGCCCACGAGCAGTACTTC
TRBV29-1	many	.	TRBJ2-1	CSVVAVYNEQFF	TGCAGCGTCGTAGCAGTTTACAATGAGCAGTTCTTC
TRBV12-3/TRBV12-4	many	TRBD2	TRBJ2-3	CASSRTSGRYF	TGTGCCAGCAGCCGGACTAGCGGGAGGTATTTT
TRBV19	.	.	TRBJ1-6	CASKSAGTDSPLHF	TGTGCCAGTAAATCAGCAGGAACTGATTCACCCCTCCACTTT
TRBV20-1	few	.	TRBJ2-2	CSARDNGRNTGELFF	TGCAGTGCTAGAGATAACGGGAGAAACACCGGGGAGCTGTTTTTT
TRBV3-1	many	TRBD1	TRBJ1-5	CASSQGSPRGQQPQHF	TGTGCCAGCAGCCAAGGCAGCCCCAGGGGACAGCAGCCCCAGCATTTT
TRBV7-8	many	.	TRBJ2-7	CASSLLNVEQYF	TGTGCCAGCAGCTTATTGAACGTCGAGCAGTACTTC
TRBV19	.	.	TRBJ2-3	CASSIEQAGDTQYF	TGTGCCAGTAGTATAGAACAGGCGGGAGATACGCAGTATTTT
TRBV19	.	.	TRBJ1-4	CASRQAGTPTNEKLFF	TGTGCCAGTAGACAGGCCGGGACACCCACTAATGAAAAACTGTTTTTT
TRBV2	many	.	TRBJ2-1	CASIGGPHNEQFF	TGTGCCAGCATTGGGGGACCCCACAATGAGCAGTTCTTC
TRBV27	many	.	TRBJ2-7	CASRVEWNSYEQYF	TGTGCCAGCAGGGTCGAGTGGAACTCCTACGAGCAGTACTTC
TRBV2	many	.	TRBJ1-1	CAAEGNTEAFF	TGTGCCGCCGAGGGGAACACTGAAGCTTTCTTT
TRBV11-2	.	.	TRBJ1-2	CASSAGPIYGYTF	TGTGCCAGCAGCGCGGGACCGATCTATGGCTACACCTTC
TRBV11-3	many	.	TRBJ1-6	CASSLHRDSALHF	TGTGCCAGCAGCTTACACAGGGATTCGGCCCTCCACTTT
TRBV6-1	few	TRBD1	TRBJ1-4	CASSGGQGRGKLFF	TGTGCCAGCAGTGGGGGACAGGGACGGGGAAAACTGTTTTTT
TRBV30	few	.	TRBJ2-5	CAWSGRAQETQYF	TGTGCCTGGAGTGGAAGGGCGCAAGAGACCCAGTACTTC
TRBV10-1	many	.	TRBJ2-2	CASSVEAPGELFF	TGCGCCAGCAGTGTCGAAGCACCCGGGGAGCTGTTTTTT
TRBV12-3/TRBV12-4	many	TRBD1	TRBJ2-2	CASSLLPGGDTGELFF	TGTGCCAGCAGTTTACTGCCAGGGGGTGACACCGGGGAGCTGTTTTTT
TRBV6-2/TRBV6-3	many	TRBD2	TRBJ2-7	CASKGYSGSDYEQYF	TGTGCCAGCAAAGGTTATAGCGGGAGTGATTACGAGCAGTACTTC
TRBV13	few	TRBD1	TRBJ2-1	CASSPGQGVTNEQFF	TGTGCCAGCAGCCCCGGACAGGGGGTAACCAATGAGCAGTTCTTC
TRBV6-5	many	.	TRBJ2-7	CASSYPGPTNYEQYF	TGTGCCAGCAGTTACCCCGGACCGACGAATTACGAGCAGTACTTC
TRBV6-2/TRBV6-3	few	.	TRBJ1-6	CSLRSYNSPLHF	TGTTCTCTGCGCTCCTATAATTCACCCCTCCACTTT
TRBV3-1	.	TRBD2	TRBJ2-5	CASTPGTSSQETQYF	TGTGCCAGCACCCCCGGGACTAGCAGCCAAGAGACCCAGTACTTC
TRBV6-1	many	.	TRBJ1-2	CASRAGDGYTF	TGTGCCAGCAGGGCAGGGGATGGCTACACCTTC
TRBV9	many	.	TRBJ2-2	CASSVGNTYVAGELFF	TGTGCCAGCAGCGTAGGAAACACCTACGTCGCCGGGGAGCTGTTTTTT
TRBV29-1	many	TRBD1	TRBJ2-3	CSVQMGGQGRDTQYF	TGCAGCGTCCAAATGGGGGGACAGGGAAGGGATACGCAGTATTTT
TRBV30	.	.	TRBJ1-3	CAWSLRQGSGNTIYF	TGTGCCTGGAGTTTGCGGCAGGGCTCTGGAAACACCATATATTTT
TRBV25-1	few	TRBD1	TRBJ1-1	CASSGQGKDTEAFF	TGTGCCAGCAGTGGACAGGGAAAGGACACTGAAGCTTTCTTT
TRBV7-2	few	.	TRBJ2-7	CASSLSHEQYF	TGTGCCAGCAGCTTAAGCCACGAGCAGTACTTC
TRBV7-2	many	TRBD1	TRBJ1-5	CASSNRDSLQHF	TGTGCCAGCAGCAACAGGGACAGCCTCCAGCATTTT
TRBV12-3/TRBV12-4	few	.	TRBJ1-5	CASSFGGEYNQPQHF	TGTGCCAGCAGTTTCGGGGGCGAGTACAATCAGCCCCAGCATTTT
TRBV7-8	many	TRBD1	TRBJ2-1	CASSLVGTANNEQFF	TGTGCCAGCAGCTTAGTAGGGACAGCCAACAATGAGCAGTTCTTC
TRBV11-2	few	TRBD2	TRBJ2-1	CASRLNSGGGEQFF	TGTGCCAGCAGACTTAATAGCGGGGGGGGGGAGCAGTTCTTC
TRBV2	many	.	TRBJ2-3	CASIPGGGGIGNTQYF	TGTGCCAGCATCCCCGGGGGAGGGGGCATAGGTAATACGCAGTATTTT
TRBV6-1	many	.	TRBJ2-4	CASSPQRGFENIQYF	TGTGCCAGCAGTCCGCAACGGGGTTTCGAAAACATTCAGTACTTC
TRBV6-1	.	TRBD2	TRBJ2-1	CASSLLASGIYNEQFF	TGTGCCAGCAGCCTACTAGCGAGCGGGATCTACAATGAGCAGTTCTTC
TRBV10-3	few	.	TRBJ2-2	CAITGSNTGELFF	TGTGCCATCACGGGTTCGAACACCGGGGAGCTGTTTTTT
TRBV2	many	.	TRBJ2-4	CASSAQGGANIQYF	TGTGCCAGCAGTGCCCAGGGGGGAGCAAACATTCAGTACTTC
TRBV12-3/TRBV12-4	many	.	TRBJ2-3	CASSSPQEFLSTDTQYF	TGTGCCAGCAGTTCCCCACAGGAATTCCTTAGCACAGATACGCAGTATTTT
TRBV5-1	many	.	TRBJ2-5	CASSSMDGFETQYF	TGCGCCAGCAGCTCGATGGATGGCTTCGAGACCCAGTACTTC
TRBV29-1	.	.	TRBJ2-6	CSVEEGKAGTSGANVLTF	TGCAGCGTTGAAGAGGGGAAGGCAGGCACATCTGGGGCCAACGTCCTGACTTTC
TRBV5-1	many	TRBD1	TRBJ1-1	CASSLGDRGEAFF	TGCGCCAGCAGCTTGGGGGACAGGGGTGAAGCTTTCTTT
TRBV7-9	many	TRBD2	TRBJ2-3	CASSLRGDGTQYF	TGTGCCAGCAGCTTGCGGGGGGATGGTACGCAGTATTTT
TRBV24-1	many	TRBD1	TRBJ1-1	CATSDSGTGNTEAFF	TGTGCCACCAGTGATTCCGGGACAGGGAACACTGAAGCTTTCTTT
TRBV3-1	few	.	TRBJ1-5	CASSQTGDNQPQHF	TGTGCCAGCAGTCAGACGGGGGACAATCAGCCCCAGCATTTT
TRBV11-2	many	TRBD2	TRBJ2-3	CASSLGASGRDTQYF	TGTGCCAGCAGCTTAGGGGCTAGCGGGAGAGATACGCAGTATTTT
TRBV3-1	many	.	TRBJ2-7	CASSQTLNAYEQYF	TGTGCCAGCAGCCAAACCCTCAACGCCTACGAGCAGTACTTC
TRBV4-1	few	TRBD2	TRBJ2-7	CASSQRREIPAGSSYEQYF	TGCGCCAGCAGCCAAAGACGGGAAATTCCAGCGGGGAGCTCCTACGAGCAGTACTTC
TRBV18	.	TRBD2	TRBJ2-1	CASSPLTSGPPYNEQFF	TGTGCCAGCTCACCACTGACTAGCGGCCCCCCCTACAATGAGCAGTTCTTC
TRBV12-3/TRBV12-4	many	TRBD2	TRBJ2-7	CASSQKTSGNYEQYF	TGTGCCAGCAGCCAAAAGACTAGCGGGAATTACGAGCAGTACTTC
TRBV12-5	many	.	TRBJ2-7	CASGSGQISYEQYF	TGTGCTAGTGGGAGCGGTCAGATCTCCTACGAGCAGTACTTC
TRBV28	many	.	TRBJ2-7	CASISGTGSHEQYF	TGTGCCAGCATCTCCGGGACGGGGAGTCACGAGCAGTACTTC
TRBV9	few	TRBD1	TRBJ1-2	CASATGGFYGYTF	TGTGCCAGCGCTACAGGGGGTTTCTATGGCTACACCTTC
TRBV27	many	.	TRBJ1-4	CASSLGGDEKLFF	TGTGCCAGCAGTTTAGGAGGGGATGAAAAACTGTTTTTT
TRBV28	many	TRBD2	TRBJ2-3	CASSLGLAGAQYF	TGTGCCAGCAGTTTGGGACTAGCGGGAGCTCAGTATTTT